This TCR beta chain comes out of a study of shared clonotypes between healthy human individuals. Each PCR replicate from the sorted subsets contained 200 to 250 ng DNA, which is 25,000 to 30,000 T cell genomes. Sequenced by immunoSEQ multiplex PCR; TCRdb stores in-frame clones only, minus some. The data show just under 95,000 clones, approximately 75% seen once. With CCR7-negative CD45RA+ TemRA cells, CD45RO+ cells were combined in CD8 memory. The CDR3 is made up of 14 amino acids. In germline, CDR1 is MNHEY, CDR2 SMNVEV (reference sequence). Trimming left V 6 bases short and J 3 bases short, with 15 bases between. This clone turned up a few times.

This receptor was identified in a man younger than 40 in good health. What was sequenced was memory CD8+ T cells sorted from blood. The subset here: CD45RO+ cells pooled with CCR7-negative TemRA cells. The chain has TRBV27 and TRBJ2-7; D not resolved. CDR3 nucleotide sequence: TGTGCCAGCAGCCACGGACCCTCGGTCTACGAGCAGTACTTC. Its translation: CASSHGPSVYEQYF.